These 17 T cell receptor beta chains were all obtained from the same sample, sequenced in a study of monozygotic twins with inflammatory bowel disease. TCRdb re-called the 5' RACE reads and catalogs CDR3 proteins one per entry, DNA excluded. The sample's table shows approximately 300,000 distinct CDR3 sequences. The sequencing sample was made of blood. The origin of the receptors is a human donor with ulcerative colitis or Crohn's disease, or a healthy co-twin of an affected twin (not recorded which).

The CDR3 is CASKGQGVSYEQYF. The chain links TRBV27 to TRBJ2-7; TCRdb indicates TRBD2, and absent DNA this call remains unverified. Germline lookup yields CDR1 MNHEY and CDR2 SMNVEV (reference sequence). This CDR3 spans 14 amino acids.

This sequence joins TRBV20-1 and TRBJ2-5. Germline V gene sequence: CDR1 DFQATT, CDR2 SNEGSKA (reference sequence). The CDR3 extends over 11 amino acids. The CDR3 loop reads CSANLRETQYF.

The chain employs TRBV25-1 and TRBJ2-5; the TRBD2 assignment by TCRdb is unverifiable without DNA. This CDR3 is built from 15 residues. Looked up from germline, CDR1 is MGHDK and CDR2 is SYGVNS. CDR3 protein: CASRSGLGFGETQYF.

This rearrangement joins TRBV6-2 or TRBV6-3 to TRBJ1-5. CDR3 length: 17 amino acids. Per germline, CDR1 MNHEY and CDR2 SVGEGT. The CDR3 loop reads CASSYLRGSYSNQPQHF.

The V gene is TRBV11-1, the J gene TRBJ2-3; the TCRdb D gene call, TRBD1, has no DNA to confirm it. CDR1 is SGHAT, CDR2 FQDESV, per germline (reference sequence). The CDR3 is 19 amino acids. Here the CDR3 reads CASSLLPGQGETSTDTQYF.

The V and J genes are TRBV18 and TRBJ2-1; TCRdb gives TRBD2 as the D gene, but with no DNA this cannot be confirmed. The CDR3 sequence is 16 residues long. CDR1 and CDR2 (germline): KGHSH, LQKENI. This CDR3 is CASSPGFLAGGNEQFF.

V is TRBV7-9 and J is TRBJ2-3; TCRdb's D gene call, TRBD2, goes unchecked for lack of DNA. The CDR3 extends over 15 amino acids. CDR1 and CDR2 (germline): SEHNR, FQNEAQ (reference sequence). CDR3 region: CASRSIAGGYYTQYF.

The V gene is TRBV7-2, the J gene TRBJ2-5; checking the TCRdb D call of TRBD1 is not possible without DNA. The CDR3 loop spans 15 amino acids. Germline CDR1 SGHTA, CDR2 FQGNSA. Here the CDR3 reads CASSPGQGSRETQYF. The full variable domain, with the rest looked up from reference TRBV7-2 and TRBJ2-5, is GAGVSQSPSNKVTEKGKDVELRCDPISGHTALYWYRQSLGQGLEFLIYFQGNSAPDKSGLPSDRFSAERTGGSVSTLTIQRTQQEDSAVYLCASSPGQGSRETQYFGPGTRLLVL.

The chain has TRBV30 and TRBJ2-7; TCRdb reports TRBD2, a call that lacks DNA to check it against. The CDR3 runs 12 residues. Germline V gives CDR1 GTSNPN, CDR2 SVGIG (reference sequence). Here the CDR3 reads CAWSKGARLQYF.

The rearrangement uses TRBV28 and TRBJ2-1. The CDR3 runs 12 residues. Germline V gene lookup returns CDR1 MDHEN and CDR2 SYDVKM. The CDR3 is CATTGRVSEQFF.

This chain links TRBV20-1 with TRBJ2-1; TCRdb's assignment of TRBD1 cannot be checked, as there is no DNA. This CDR3 spans 13 amino acids. The germline CDR1 and CDR2 sequences are DFQATT and SNEGSKA (reference sequence). CDR3 sequence: CSVATPGGNEQFF.

The chain joins TRBV18 to TRBJ1-1; as DNA is missing, the TRBD1 call by TCRdb cannot be tested. The CDR3 totals 16 residues. Germline assignment: CDR1 KGHSH and CDR2 LQKENI. The CDR3 protein is CASSPATGTANTEAFF.

The V and J genes are TRBV7-2 and TRBJ1-2; the D call of TRBD1 rests on TCRdb alone, since no DNA is present to check it. CDR3 length: 15 residues. CDR1 and CDR2 (germline): SGHTA, FQGNSA. The CDR3 sequence: CASSLTQGVGYGYTF. Full variable domain (outside the CDR3, taken from reference TRBV7-2 and TRBJ1-2): GAGVSQSPSNKVTEKGKDVELRCDPISGHTALYWYRQSLGQGLEFLIYFQGNSAPDKSGLPSDRFSAERTGGSVSTLTIQRTQQEDSAVYLCASSLTQGVGYGYTFGSGTRLTVV.

The rearrangement links TRBV4-2 to TRBJ2-2; TCRdb returns TRBD2, unconfirmable since there is no DNA. The CDR3 is 17 residues long. Germline V lookup: CDR1 LGHNA, CDR2 YNFKEQ. This chain's CDR3 is CASSQPSRRPNTGELFF.

The CDR3 loop reads CASSLRDGYYEQYF. V usage is TRBV28 and J usage is TRBJ2-7; TCRdb picks TRBD1, but there is no DNA to check that call. The germline gives CDR1 MDHEN, CDR2 SYDVKM. The CDR3 is made up of 14 amino acids.

This rearrangement joins TRBV9 to TRBJ2-2. CDR1 and CDR2 (germline): SGDLS, YYNGEE. This CDR3 region has 15 residues. CDR3 amino acids: CASSVVDGNTGELFF.

The chain has TRBV30 and TRBJ2-3; TCRdb names TRBD2, which stays unverified in the absence of DNA. Germline V gene lookup returns CDR1 GTSNPN and CDR2 SVGIG (reference sequence). This CDR3 has 14 amino acids. The CDR3 here is CAWRGLAGTDTQYF.